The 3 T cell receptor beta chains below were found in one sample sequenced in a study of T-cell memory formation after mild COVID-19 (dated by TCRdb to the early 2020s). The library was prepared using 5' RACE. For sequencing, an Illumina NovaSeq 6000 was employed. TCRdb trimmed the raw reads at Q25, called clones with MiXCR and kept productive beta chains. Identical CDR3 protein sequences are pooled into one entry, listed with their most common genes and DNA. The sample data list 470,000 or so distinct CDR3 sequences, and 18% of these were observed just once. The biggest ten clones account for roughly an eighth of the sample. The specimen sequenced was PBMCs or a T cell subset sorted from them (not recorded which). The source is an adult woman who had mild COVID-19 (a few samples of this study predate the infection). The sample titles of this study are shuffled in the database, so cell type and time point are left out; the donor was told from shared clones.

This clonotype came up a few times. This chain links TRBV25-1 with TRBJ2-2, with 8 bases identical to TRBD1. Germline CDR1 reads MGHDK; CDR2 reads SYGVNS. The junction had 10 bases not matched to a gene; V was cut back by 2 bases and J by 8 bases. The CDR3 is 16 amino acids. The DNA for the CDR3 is TGTGCCAGCAGTGAAACCGGGCAGGGGGCGCAGGGGGAGCTGTTTTTT. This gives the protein CASSETGQGAQGELFF.

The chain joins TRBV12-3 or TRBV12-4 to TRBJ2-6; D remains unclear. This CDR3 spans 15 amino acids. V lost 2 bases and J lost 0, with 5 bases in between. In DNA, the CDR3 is TGTGCCAGCAGTTTAAGGCGCTCTGGGGCCAACGTCCTGACTTTC. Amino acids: CASSLRRSGANVLTF.

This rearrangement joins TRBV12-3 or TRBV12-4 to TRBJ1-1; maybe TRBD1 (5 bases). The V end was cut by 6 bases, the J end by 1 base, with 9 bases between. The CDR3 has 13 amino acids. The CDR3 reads CASRHGQNTEAFF. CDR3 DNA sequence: TGTGCCAGCAGGCACGGACAGAACACTGAAGCTTTCTTT.